The clone carrying this TCR beta chain was counted only a few times. Its target is unknown. The data belong to a study of identical twins. Points from the study as a whole: Insertions ran lower in abundant cord blood beta clonotypes, though not in memory repertoires.

Each cDNA held unique molecular identifiers, and template switching gave it a universal primer site. TCRdb called the 5' RACE reads again in MiXCR, with one record for every CDR3 protein. The sample contains fewer than 450,000 distinct CDR3 sequences, 7% to 9.5% of which appear only once. With 3 bases clipped from V and 8 bases from J, the junction kept 5 bases outside the gene matches. Germline values: CDR1 DFQATT, CDR2 SNEGSKA (reference sequence). This CDR3 contains 13 residues. This clonotype was obtained from a woman aged 50 to 65 in good health. The rearrangement joins TRBV20-1 to TRBJ2-1; 9 nucleotides match TRBD1. Sequencing was done on a sample of naive T cells sorted from blood. CDR3 sequence: CSARRQGGYEQFF. The CDR3 DNA reads as TGCAGTGCTAGGAGACAGGGGGGCTATGAGCAGTTCTTC.